This T cell receptor (beta chain) is drawn from a study of T cell repertoires in cytomegalovirus infection. Whole-study context: HLA-C-restricted CMV epitopes, recently identified, and well-studied HLA-B-restricted ones were used by the study. Public TCR beta signatures marked donors with CMV infection and the matching HLA. Broader study findings: Totalled public TCR beta family frequency picked out people who carried CMV plus the relevant HLA.

About this clonotype: Its antigen is unidentified.

The V end was cut by 7 bases, the J end by 10 bases, with 19 bases between. This CDR3 spans 13 amino acids. One entry per CDR3 protein, called by TCRdb with MiXCR from the reads. The repertoire holds some 560,000 distinct CDR3 sequences, with roughly 42% as singletons. The J gene is TRBJ1-2, the V gene TRBV12-3 or TRBV12-4, with unresolved D. The receptor's source is a human donor in good health (CMV status not recorded). Some clones in this sample may be carry-over from other donors' samples. The source material was cultured PBMCs, sampled from culture after CMV antigen stimulation. The DNA of the CDR3 is TGTGCCAGCACCCCAAATTGGTTTGTACTCTACACCTTC. Amino acids: CASTPNWFVLYTF.